This entry lists 27 T cell receptor beta chains sequenced from one sample in a study of blood T cells in healthy people across ages. Combining a sample-barcoded 5' primer with a J-beta primer mix, a second PCR ran for roughly 7 to 11 cycles. TCRdb reprocessed the 5' RACE reads via MiXCR and lists one record per CDR3 protein. The table has more than 700,000 distinct CDR3 sequences, about 55% seen once. The sequenced sample consisted of blood. These receptors all come from an older man in good health.

The CDR3 protein is CASSPRLAGGTYNEQFF. The CDR3 DNA reads as TGTGCCAGCAGTCCCAGACTAGCGGGAGGGACATACAATGAGCAGTTCTTC. V gene TRBV2 combines with J gene TRBJ2-1; 14 bases align to TRBD2. There are 17 residues in the CDR3. V shed 5 bases and J 4 bases; nucleotides not matched to a gene: 7. Germline assignment: CDR1 SNHLY and CDR2 FYNNEI.

The rearrangement uses TRBV7-2 and TRBJ2-7; perhaps TRBD1 as D (6 bases). The J call may be mistaken, given a closer DNA end match to TRBJ2-5. The CDR3 has 13 residues. Germline V gives CDR1 SGHTA, CDR2 FQGNSA. The chain's CDR3 is CASSPWGPETQYF. The CDR3 DNA reads TGTGCCAGCAGCCCCTGGGGGCCGGAGACCCAGTACTTC.

V is TRBV5-1 and J is TRBJ2-7, with D uncertain. Germline V CDR1 and CDR2: SGHRS, YFSETQ. V was shortened by 0 bases and J by 5 bases, with 12 bases between the two germline ends. The CDR3 totals 14 residues. CDR3 in DNA: TGCGCCAGCAGCTTGGCCGGGTTGGGGAACGAGCAGTACTTC. Translating gives CASSLAGLGNEQYF. The variable domain in full, with the rest retrieved from reference TRBV5-1 and TRBJ2-7, is KAGVTQTPRYLIKTRGQQVTLSCSPISGHRSVSWYQQTPGQGLQFLFEYFSETQRNKGNFPGRFSGRQFSNSRSEMNVSTLELGDSALYLCASSLAGLGNEQYFGPGTRLTVT.

Only a few counts were recorded for this clonotype. Here the CDR3 reads CSADPLGQGMGQYF. The CDR3 DNA is TGCAGTGCCGACCCTTTAGGACAGGGAATGGGGCAGTACTTC. The chain has TRBV20-1 and TRBJ2-7; TRBD1 aligns across 8 bases. V dropped 6 bases and J dropped 9; count of bases not matched to a gene: 16. This CDR3 has 14 residues. Germline V gene data show CDR1 as DFQATT and CDR2 as SNEGSKA (reference sequence).

This clonotype appeared a few times. This sequence joins TRBV24-1 and TRBJ2-5; D is perhaps TRBD1 (5 bases). Trimming removed 6 bases from V and 0 bases from J, with 13 bases in between. Per the germline V gene, CDR1 is KGHDR and CDR2 is SFDVKD. The CDR3 extends over 15 amino acids. CDR3 sequence (DNA): TGTGCCACCAGTACCTGGGGCAGGAACCAAGAGACCCAGTACTTC. Translation gives CATSTWGRNQETQYF.

The rearrangement links TRBV7-3 to TRBJ2-5, with TRBD1 identical over 7 bases. Near its end, the DNA agrees better with TRBJ2-7, so the J call may be wrong. There are 13 residues in the CDR3. Germline V gene data show CDR1 as SGHTA and CDR2 as FQGTGA. The CDR3 loop reads CASSLTTGDEQYF. In DNA, the CDR3 is TGTGCCAGCAGCTTAACAACAGGGGACGAGCAGTACTTC.

The chain links TRBV20-1 to TRBJ1-1; TRBD1 matches 8 bases. From germline, CDR1 is DFQATT and CDR2 SNEGSKA (reference sequence). Trimming cost V 0 bases and J 4 bases; bases outside gene matches: 4. The CDR3 consists of 14 residues. This CDR3 reads CSARDPDRVTEAFF. CDR3 in DNA: TGCAGTGCTAGAGATCCGGACAGGGTCACTGAAGCTTTCTTT.

This clonotype has only a few counts. This chain joins TRBV5-6 and TRBJ2-3; no firm D call. The CDR3 totals 14 residues. CDR1 is SGHDT and CDR2 is YYEEEE in the germline V gene. V lost 0 bases, J lost 14 bases, and 19 bases lay in between. CDR3: CASSLVGIAPYAYF. The DNA of the CDR3 is TGTGCCAGCAGCTTGGTGGGGATCGCTCCATACGCGTATTTT.

This chain uses TRBV29-1 with TRBJ2-1; D remains ambiguous. Trimming removed 7 bases at V and 3 bases at J, with 10 bases between. This CDR3 comprises 12 residues. Per the germline V gene, CDR1 is SQVTM and CDR2 is ANQGSEA. In DNA form, the CDR3 reads TGCAGCGGTGGTCTGGGCTACAATGAGCAGTTCTTC. Translated, it gives CSGGLGYNEQFF.

The CDR3 protein is CASSLLTSGENTGELFF. DNA of the CDR3: TGCGCCAGCAGCTTGCTGACTAGCGGGGAGAACACCGGGGAGCTGTTTTTT. J is TRBJ2-2 and V is TRBV5-1; 11 bases are a match to TRBD2. The CDR3 loop spans 17 amino acids. The V and J ends lost 1 base and 1 base, in that order; junction bases with no gene match: 3. The germline gives CDR1 SGHRS, CDR2 YFSETQ.

This clonotype was counted once. The rearrangement joins TRBV12-3 or TRBV12-4 to TRBJ2-1, with D unclear. CDR3 length equals 14 residues. V was trimmed by 6 bases and J by 8 bases, leaving 17 bases between them. The CDR3 loop is CASRKERGSDEQFF. CDR3 DNA sequence: TGTGCCAGCAGGAAGGAAAGAGGATCCGATGAGCAGTTCTTC.

The J gene is TRBJ2-1, the V gene TRBV14, with TRBD2 matching over 12 bases. The CDR3 consists of 17 residues. The V gene end was trimmed by 3 bases and the J gene end by 7 bases; junction bases not matched to a gene: 10. Germline assignment: CDR1 SGHDN and CDR2 FVKESK. CDR3 DNA sequence: TGTGCCAGCAGCCAGAGAAGGACTAGCGGGATGCAGAATGAGCAGTTCTTC. As protein: CASSQRRTSGMQNEQFF.

The rearrangement joins TRBV3-1 to TRBJ2-5; 7 nucleotides agree with TRBD2. Germline loops: CDR1 LGHDT, CDR2 YNNKEL (reference sequence). The CDR3 is 17 residues long. With 4 bases clipped from V and 11 bases from J, the junction kept 22 bases outside the gene matches. CDR3 amino acids: CASSLPGVAGISNEQYF. DNA for the CDR3: TGTGCCAGCAGCCTACCCGGGGTAGCGGGCATAAGCAATGAGCAGTACTTC.

The rearrangement links TRBV7-6 to TRBJ2-7; D possibly uses TRBD1 or TRBD2 (6 bases each). The CDR3 loop spans 16 amino acids. With 8 bases removed from V and 3 bases from J, the gap between germline ends came to 23 bases. The V gene's germline CDR1 is SGHVS and CDR2 FNYEAQ. DNA of the CDR3: TGTGCCAGCGCGAAAGGGGGAGCGGACTATAACTACGAGCAGTACTTC. Its translation is CASAKGGADYNYEQYF.

This clonotype has only a few counts. This chain connects TRBV5-1 to TRBJ1-2; no reliable D call. V was shortened by 4 bases and J by 3 bases, with 13 bases between the two germline ends. Germline V gives CDR1 SGHRS, CDR2 YFSETQ. There are 14 residues in the CDR3. The CDR3 DNA reads as TGCGCCAGCAGCCCAACGGGGTCGGACTATGGCTACACCTTC. Its protein is CASSPTGSDYGYTF.

The chain couples TRBV5-6 to TRBJ2-2; no definite D call. The germline gives CDR1 SGHDT, CDR2 YYEEEE. V dropped 1 base and J dropped 3 bases, with 7 bases sitting between them. The CDR3 covers 14 residues. The CDR3 nucleotides read TGTGCCAGCAGCTTGCTCGGATACACCGGGGAGCTGTTTTTT. Encoded protein: CASSLLGYTGELFF.

This clonotype is a singleton in its sample. The chain recombines TRBV6-1 with TRBJ1-2; no reliable D call. CDR3 size: 12 residues. In germline, CDR1 is MNHNS, CDR2 SASEGT. The V end lost 5 bases, the J end lost 0 bases, and 4 bases lay between the germline ends. The CDR3 nucleotides are TGTGCCAGCAGTCAGGCTAACTATGGCTACACCTTC. Encoded protein: CASSQANYGYTF.

This clonotype has more than one count but fewer than ten. The J gene is TRBJ2-1, the V gene TRBV27, with TRBD2 matching over 11 bases. The V gene's germline CDR1 is MNHEY and CDR2 SMNVEV (reference sequence). Trimming at V came to 5 bases and at J to 0 bases, leaving 9 bases not matched to a gene. The CDR3 is 18 amino acids. CDR3 region: CASSPRTSGPSSYNEQFF. The CDR3 nucleotides read TGTGCCAGCAGTCCACGGACTAGCGGGCCCAGCTCCTACAATGAGCAGTTCTTC.

The V and J genes are TRBV24-1 and TRBJ2-1; tentative D call: TRBD2 (6 bases). The germline V gene has CDR1 KGHDR and CDR2 SFDVKD. Trimming stripped 5 bases from V and 0 bases from J, with 19 bases between. The CDR3 has 18 amino acids. CDR3 residues: CATSASLTGVSSYNEQFF. CDR3 nucleotide sequence: TGTGCCACCAGTGCTAGCCTCACGGGGGTTAGCTCCTACAATGAGCAGTTCTTC.

The chain carries TRBV6-5 and TRBJ2-1; D is possibly TRBD2 (5 bases). The V and J ends lost 1 base and 4 bases respectively, with 11 bases between them. The germline gives CDR1 MNHEY, CDR2 SVGAGI. The CDR3 extends over 15 amino acids. The CDR3 loop reads CASSYFPGSYNEQFF. CDR3 DNA: TGTGCCAGCAGTTACTTCCCGGGAAGTTACAATGAGCAGTTCTTC.

The CDR3 DNA sequence: TGCAGTGCTAGAGATGGGGCTTTAGCCAAAAACATTCAGTACTTC. Translation: CSARDGALAKNIQYF. The chain uses TRBV20-1 and TRBJ2-4; a weak D match, TRBD1 (5 bases). This CDR3 is built from 15 residues. The germline CDR1 and CDR2 sequences are DFQATT and SNEGSKA (reference sequence). V was clipped by 0 bases and J by 0 bases, with 9 bases between them.

This chain links TRBV5-5 with TRBJ1-1; D ambiguous. Deletions cut 4 bases from V and 1 base from J, with 14 bases between. Germline CDR1 is SGHKS and CDR2 is YYEKEE (reference sequence). The CDR3 sequence is 15 residues long. CDR3: CASSPMEGANTEAFF. The DNA for the CDR3 is TGTGCCAGCAGCCCGATGGAAGGTGCGAACACTGAAGCTTTCTTT.

This clonotype was seen a handful of times. The chain employs TRBV6-5 and TRBJ2-1, with 15 bases lining up with TRBD2. Germline trimming cut 5 bases from V and 10 bases from J; bases unmatched to any gene: 6. Germline values: CDR1 MNHEY, CDR2 SVGAGI. The CDR3 sequence is 15 residues long. The CDR3 DNA is TGTGCCAGCAGTCGGGGGACTAGCGGGAGGCAGGAGCAGTTCTTC. Protein: CASSRGTSGRQEQFF.

The V gene is TRBV7-3, the J gene TRBJ2-1, with a tentative D call TRBD2 (6 bases). The J call may be incorrect, as the DNA end agrees better with TRBJ2-7. Germline CDR1 and CDR2: SGHTA and FQGTGA. There are 14 residues in the CDR3. The CDR3 DNA is TGTGCCAGCAGCTTAGCGGGAACCTACAATGGGCAGTACTTC. Amino acids: CASSLAGTYNGQYF.

This chain links TRBV27 with TRBJ2-7; D is uncertain. Per the germline V gene, CDR1 is MNHEY and CDR2 is SMNVEV (reference sequence). The V end lost 2 bases, the J end lost 2 bases, and 10 bases lay between the germline ends. The CDR3 totals 14 residues. The CDR3 sequence: CASSLERLAYEQYF. In DNA, the CDR3 is TGTGCCAGCAGTTTAGAAAGGCTTGCCTACGAGCAGTACTTC.

The V gene is TRBV5-1, the J gene TRBJ1-1; D is uncertain. Trimming stripped 1 base from V and 11 bases from J, with 15 bases between. Germline V gene sequence: CDR1 SGHRS, CDR2 YFSETQ. This CDR3 region has 13 residues. CDR3 sequence reads: CASSLIGGLKAFF. In DNA form, the CDR3 reads TGCGCCAGCAGCTTGATAGGCGGGCTGAAGGCTTTCTTT.

The chain combines TRBV6-5 with TRBJ2-4; 10 bases match TRBD2. Per germline, CDR1 MNHEY and CDR2 SVGAGI. V trimming: 6 bases; J trimming: 13 bases; junction bases outside the gene matches: 18. The CDR3 totals 16 residues. The CDR3 spells CASSFLSGRRINEQYF. CDR3 DNA sequence: TGTGCCAGCAGCTTCCTTAGCGGGAGGAGGATCAATGAGCAGTACTTC.